The source of this T cell receptor beta chain is a study of Graves' ophthalmopathy and Graves' hyperthyroidism. V was cut by 4 bases and J by 5 bases, with 20 bases left in between. Germline CDR1 is MGHDK and CDR2 is SYGVNS. The length of the CDR3 is 16 residues. This clonotype was counted many times. Amplification targeted the TCR beta CDR3 regions, with RNA transcripts as the source material. HTBI-primed first-round RT-PCR preceded second-round multiplex PCR. TCRdb re-derived calls from the multiplex PCR reads in MiXCR, one entry per CDR3 protein. The table shows approximately 700,000 distinct CDR3 sequences, with under 50% occurring only once.

This chain connects TRBV25-1 to TRBJ1-1, with D possibly being TRBD1 (6 bases). Sequencing was performed on peripheral blood. This receptor was identified in an adult man with Graves' ophthalmopathy. DNA of the CDR3: TGTGCCAGCAGTGCTTGGAGTCTCCCAACAGGGACTGAAGCTTTCTTT. Amino acids: CASSAWSLPTGTEAFF.